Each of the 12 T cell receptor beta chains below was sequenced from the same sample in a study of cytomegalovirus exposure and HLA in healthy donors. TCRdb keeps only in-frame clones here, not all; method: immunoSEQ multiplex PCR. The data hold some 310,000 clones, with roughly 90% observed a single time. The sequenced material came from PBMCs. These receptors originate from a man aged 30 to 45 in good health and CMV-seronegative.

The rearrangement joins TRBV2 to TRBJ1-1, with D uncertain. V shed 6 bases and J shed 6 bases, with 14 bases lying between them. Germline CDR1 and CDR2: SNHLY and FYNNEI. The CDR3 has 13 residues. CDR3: CASRFVPSPEAFF. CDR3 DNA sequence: TGTGCCAGCAGATTCGTGCCGAGTCCTGAAGCTTTCTTT.

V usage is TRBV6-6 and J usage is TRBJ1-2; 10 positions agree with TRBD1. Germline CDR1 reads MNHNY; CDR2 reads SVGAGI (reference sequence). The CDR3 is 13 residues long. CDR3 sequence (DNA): TGTACGAGCGGAAGGACAGGGGGCTATGGCTACACCTTC. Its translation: CTSGRTGGYGYTF.

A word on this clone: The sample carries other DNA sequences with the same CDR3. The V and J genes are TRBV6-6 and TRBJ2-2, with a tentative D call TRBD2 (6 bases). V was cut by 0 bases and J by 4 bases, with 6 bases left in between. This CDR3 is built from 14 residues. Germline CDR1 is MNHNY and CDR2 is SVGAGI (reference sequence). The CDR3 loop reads CASSYSGGTGELFF. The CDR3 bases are TGTGCCAGCAGTTACTCGGGGGGCACCGGGGAGCTGTTTTTT.

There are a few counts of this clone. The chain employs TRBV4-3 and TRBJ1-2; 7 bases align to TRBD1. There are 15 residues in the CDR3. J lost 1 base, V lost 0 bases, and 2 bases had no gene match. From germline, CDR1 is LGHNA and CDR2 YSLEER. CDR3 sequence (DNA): TGCGCCAGCAGCCAAGATAGGGACAGTAACTATGGCTACACCTTC. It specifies CASSQDRDSNYGYTF.

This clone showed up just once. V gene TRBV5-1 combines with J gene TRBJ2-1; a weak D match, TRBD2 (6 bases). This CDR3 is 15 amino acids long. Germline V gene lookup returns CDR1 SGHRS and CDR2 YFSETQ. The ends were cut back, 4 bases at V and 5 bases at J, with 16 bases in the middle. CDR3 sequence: CASSPEAGTHNEQFF. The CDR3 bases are TGCGCCAGCAGCCCAGAGGCGGGGACCCACAATGAGCAGTTCTTC.

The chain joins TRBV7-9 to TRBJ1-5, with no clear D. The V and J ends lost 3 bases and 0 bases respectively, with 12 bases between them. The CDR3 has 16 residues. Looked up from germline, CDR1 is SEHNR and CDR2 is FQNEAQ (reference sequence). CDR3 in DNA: TGTGCCAGCAGCTTGGACGGGATACTTAGCAATCAGCCCCAGCATTTT. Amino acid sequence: CASSLDGILSNQPQHF.

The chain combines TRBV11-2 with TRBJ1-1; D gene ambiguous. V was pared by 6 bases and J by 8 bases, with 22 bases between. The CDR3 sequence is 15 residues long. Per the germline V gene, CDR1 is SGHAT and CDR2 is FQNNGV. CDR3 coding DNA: TGTGCCAGCAGTCTCAGCACGGCAGGCCCTAACGAAGCTTTCTTT. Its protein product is CASSLSTAGPNEAFF.

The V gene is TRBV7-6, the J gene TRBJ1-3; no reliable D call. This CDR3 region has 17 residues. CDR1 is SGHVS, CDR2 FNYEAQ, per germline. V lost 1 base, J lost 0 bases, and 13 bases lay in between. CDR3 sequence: CASSLEAGQYSGNTIYF. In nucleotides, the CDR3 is TGTGCCAGCAGCTTAGAGGCGGGCCAGTACTCTGGAAACACCATATATTTT.

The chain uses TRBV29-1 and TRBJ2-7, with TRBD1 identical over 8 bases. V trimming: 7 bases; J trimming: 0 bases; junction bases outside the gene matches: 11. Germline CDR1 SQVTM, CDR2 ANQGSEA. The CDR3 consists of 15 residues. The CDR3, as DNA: TGCAGCGGTGCCCGGGGGACAGGTAGCTCCTACGAGCAGTACTTC. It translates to CSGARGTGSSYEQYF.

This chain's CDR3 is CSVAYSTYEQYF. CDR3 nucleotides: TGCAGCGTTGCGTACAGCACCTACGAGCAGTACTTC. The V gene is TRBV29-1, the J gene TRBJ2-7; D is ambiguous. Germline V CDR1 and CDR2: SQVTM, ANQGSEA. This CDR3 comprises 12 residues. Trimming left V 4 bases short and J 2 bases short, with 9 bases between.

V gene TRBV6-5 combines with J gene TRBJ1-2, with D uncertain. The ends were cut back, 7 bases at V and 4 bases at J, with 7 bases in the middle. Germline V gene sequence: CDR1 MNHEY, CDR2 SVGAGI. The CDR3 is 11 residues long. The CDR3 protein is CASMDFYGYTF. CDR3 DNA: TGTGCCAGCATGGACTTCTATGGCTACACCTTC.

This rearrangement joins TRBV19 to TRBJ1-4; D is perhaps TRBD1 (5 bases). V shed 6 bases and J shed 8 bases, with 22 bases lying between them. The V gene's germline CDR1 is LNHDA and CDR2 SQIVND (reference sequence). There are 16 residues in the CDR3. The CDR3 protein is CASRPRGGGIEEKLFF. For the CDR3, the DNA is TGTGCCAGTAGGCCCCGCGGGGGAGGTATAGAGGAAAAACTGTTTTTT.